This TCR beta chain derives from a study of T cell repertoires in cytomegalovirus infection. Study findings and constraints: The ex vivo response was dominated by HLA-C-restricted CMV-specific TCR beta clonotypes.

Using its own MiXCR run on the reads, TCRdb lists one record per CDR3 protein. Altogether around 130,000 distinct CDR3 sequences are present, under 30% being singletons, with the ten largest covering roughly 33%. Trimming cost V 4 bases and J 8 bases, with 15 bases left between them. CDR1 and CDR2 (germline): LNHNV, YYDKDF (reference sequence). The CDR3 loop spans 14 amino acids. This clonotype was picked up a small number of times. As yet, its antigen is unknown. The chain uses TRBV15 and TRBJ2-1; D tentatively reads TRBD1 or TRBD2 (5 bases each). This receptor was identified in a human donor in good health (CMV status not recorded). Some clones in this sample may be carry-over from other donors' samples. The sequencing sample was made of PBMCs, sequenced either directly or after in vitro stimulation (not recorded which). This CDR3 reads CATSTAGAGYEQFF. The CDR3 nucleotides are TGTGCCACCAGCACCGCCGGGGCTGGGTATGAGCAGTTCTTC.